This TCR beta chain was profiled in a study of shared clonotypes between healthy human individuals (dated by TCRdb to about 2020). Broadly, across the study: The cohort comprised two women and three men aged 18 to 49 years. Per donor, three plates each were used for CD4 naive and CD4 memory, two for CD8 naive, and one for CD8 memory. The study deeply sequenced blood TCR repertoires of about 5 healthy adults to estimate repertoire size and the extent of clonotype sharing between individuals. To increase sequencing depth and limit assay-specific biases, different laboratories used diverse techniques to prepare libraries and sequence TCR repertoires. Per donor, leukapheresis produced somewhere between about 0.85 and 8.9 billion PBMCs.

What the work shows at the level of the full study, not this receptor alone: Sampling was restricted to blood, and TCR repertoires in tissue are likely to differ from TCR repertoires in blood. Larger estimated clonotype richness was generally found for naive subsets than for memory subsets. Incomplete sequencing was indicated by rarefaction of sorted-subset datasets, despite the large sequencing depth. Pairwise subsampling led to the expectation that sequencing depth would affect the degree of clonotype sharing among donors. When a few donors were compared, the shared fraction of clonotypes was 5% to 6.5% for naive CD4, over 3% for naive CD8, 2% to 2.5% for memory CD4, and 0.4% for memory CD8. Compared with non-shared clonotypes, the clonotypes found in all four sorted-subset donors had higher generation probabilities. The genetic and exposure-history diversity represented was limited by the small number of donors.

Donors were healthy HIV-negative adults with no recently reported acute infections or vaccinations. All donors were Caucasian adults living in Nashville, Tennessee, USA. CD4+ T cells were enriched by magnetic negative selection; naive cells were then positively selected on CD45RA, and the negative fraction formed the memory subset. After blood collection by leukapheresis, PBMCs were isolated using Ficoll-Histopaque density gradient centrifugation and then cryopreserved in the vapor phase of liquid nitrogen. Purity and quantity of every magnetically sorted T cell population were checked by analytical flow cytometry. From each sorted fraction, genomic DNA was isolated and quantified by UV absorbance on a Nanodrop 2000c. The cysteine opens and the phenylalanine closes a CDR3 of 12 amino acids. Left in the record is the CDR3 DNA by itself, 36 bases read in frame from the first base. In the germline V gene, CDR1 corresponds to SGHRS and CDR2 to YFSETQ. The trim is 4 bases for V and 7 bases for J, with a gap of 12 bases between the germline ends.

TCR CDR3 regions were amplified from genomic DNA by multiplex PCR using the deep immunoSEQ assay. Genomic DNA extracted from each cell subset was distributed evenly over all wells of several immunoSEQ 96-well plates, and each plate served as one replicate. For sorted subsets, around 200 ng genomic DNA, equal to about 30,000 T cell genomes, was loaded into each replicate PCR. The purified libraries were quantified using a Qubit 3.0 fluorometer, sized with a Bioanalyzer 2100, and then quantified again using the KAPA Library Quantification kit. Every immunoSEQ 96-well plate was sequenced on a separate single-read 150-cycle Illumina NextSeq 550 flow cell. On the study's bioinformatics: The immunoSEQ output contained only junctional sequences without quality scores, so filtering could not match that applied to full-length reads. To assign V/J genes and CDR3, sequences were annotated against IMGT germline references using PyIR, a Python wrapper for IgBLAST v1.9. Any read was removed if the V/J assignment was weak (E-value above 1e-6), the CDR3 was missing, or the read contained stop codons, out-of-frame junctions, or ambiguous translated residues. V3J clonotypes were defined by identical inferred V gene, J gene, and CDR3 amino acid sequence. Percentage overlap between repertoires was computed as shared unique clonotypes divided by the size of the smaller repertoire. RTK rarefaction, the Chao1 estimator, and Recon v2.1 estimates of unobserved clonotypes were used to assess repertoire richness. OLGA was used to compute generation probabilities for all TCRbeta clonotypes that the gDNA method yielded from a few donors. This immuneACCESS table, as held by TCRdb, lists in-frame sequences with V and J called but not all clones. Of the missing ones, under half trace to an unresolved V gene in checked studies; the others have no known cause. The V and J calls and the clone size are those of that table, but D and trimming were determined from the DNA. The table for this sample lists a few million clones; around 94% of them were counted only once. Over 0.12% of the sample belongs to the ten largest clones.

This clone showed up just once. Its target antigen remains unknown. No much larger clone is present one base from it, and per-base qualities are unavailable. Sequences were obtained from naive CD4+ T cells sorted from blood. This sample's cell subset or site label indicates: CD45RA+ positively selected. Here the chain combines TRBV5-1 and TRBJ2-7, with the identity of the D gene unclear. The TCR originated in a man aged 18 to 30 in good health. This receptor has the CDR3 CASSLGPSEQYF. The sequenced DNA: TGCGCCAGCAGCCTTGGTCCGAGTGAGCAGTACTTC.